Shown below are 29 T cell receptor beta chains from a single sample sequenced in a study of T cells in Graves' hyperthyroidism and ophthalmopathy. From RNA transcripts, TCR beta CDR3 regions were amplified. Using the HTBI primer set, a first-round RT-PCR was run on the TCR CDR3. TCRdb recomputed calls from the multiplex PCR reads with MiXCR, one row per CDR3 protein. There are about 400,000 distinct CDR3 sequences in the sample; 15% occur only once, and about 33% lies in the top ten. What was sequenced was blood. These TCRs come from a woman in her twenties or thirties with Graves' hyperthyroidism.

This clonotype has only a few counts. The chain uses TRBV20-1 and TRBJ2-7; 11 nucleotides agree with TRBD1. Germline CDR1 reads DFQATT; CDR2 reads SNEGSKA (reference sequence). Unmatched junction bases numbered 13, after V lost 6 bases and J lost 0 bases. The CDR3 runs to 17 residues. The CDR3 sequence is CSARTGGVMVSSYEQYF. CDR3 nucleotides: TGCAGTGCAAGGACAGGGGGCGTAATGGTCAGCTCCTACGAGCAGTACTTC.

This clonotype was seen ten or more times. The CDR3, as DNA: TGTGCCAGCACGTTTAGCCGCTGGGGAACTAGCACAGATACGCAGTATTTT. This encodes CASTFSRWGTSTDTQYF. The chain combines TRBV28 with TRBJ2-3; no reliable D call. CDR1 MDHEN and CDR2 SYDVKM come from the germline V gene. The CDR3 covers 17 residues. Deletions cut 7 bases from V and 0 bases from J, with 20 bases between.

As for this clonotype: Given a much more abundant clone one base away, this may be a read error. CDR3 protein: CASSLKSRASYEQFF. The CDR3 coding sequence is TGTGCCAGCAGCTTGAAGTCCAGGGCAAGCTACGAGCAGTTCTTC. The chain has TRBV5-4 and TRBJ2-7; perhaps TRBD1 as D (5 bases). Gene TRBJ2-1 matches the end of the DNA better, so the J call may be wrong. Germline lookup yields CDR1 SGHNT and CDR2 YYREEE (reference sequence). The CDR3 has 15 residues.

This clonotype appeared many times. This chain uses TRBV30 with TRBJ2-1, with D possibly being TRBD2 (6 bases). The V end was cut by 3 bases, the J end by 10 bases, with 10 bases between. Germline lookup yields CDR1 GTSNPN and CDR2 SVGIG (reference sequence). The CDR3 runs 11 residues. The CDR3 DNA sequence: TGTGCCTGGAGCGGGGGTCGCGAGCAGTTCTTC. This codes for CAWSGGREQFF.

This clonotype was picked up a small number of times. The chain's CDR3 is CASSIQVRADTQYF. The CDR3 nucleotides are TGTGCCAGTAGTATCCAAGTAAGGGCAGATACGCAGTATTTT. V gene TRBV19 combines with J gene TRBJ2-3, with unresolved D. This CDR3 has 14 amino acids. V was trimmed by 3 bases and J by 4 bases, leaving 11 bases between them. CDR1 and CDR2 from the germline V gene are LNHDA and SQIVND (reference sequence).

As concerns this clonotype: Just one base apart from a much larger clone, this may be a read error. No conserved phenylalanine or tryptophan ends this CDR3, so it is likely a read error. The chain links TRBV28 to TRBJ1-2, with unresolved D. The V gene lost 6 bases and the J gene lost 1 base, with 6 bases spanning the gap. Germline V CDR1 and CDR2: MDHEN, SYDVKM. This CDR3 has 12 residues. The CDR3 bases are TGTGCCAGCAGCCCAGATAACTATGGCTACACCCTC. Protein product: CASSPDNYGYTL.

This clonotype was picked up many times. This chain joins TRBV6-1 and TRBJ2-3, with 7 nucleotides matching TRBD1. CDR3 length: 14 amino acids. The junction had 6 bases not matched to a gene; V was cut back by 7 bases and J by 2 bases. Germline CDR1 and CDR2: MNHNS and SASEGT. The CDR3 protein is CASTRTGSTDTQYF. The DNA of the CDR3 is TGTGCCAGCACCCGGACAGGCTCCACAGATACGCAGTATTTT.

This clonotype came up many times. This chain links TRBV27 with TRBJ2-7; D not certain. V was trimmed by 3 bases and J by 3 bases, leaving 9 bases between them. This CDR3 comprises 13 residues. CDR1 and CDR2 from the germline V gene are MNHEY and SMNVEV (reference sequence). CDR3 in amino acids: CASSLFAFYEQYF. The DNA for the CDR3 is TGTGCCAGCAGTTTGTTTGCTTTCTACGAGCAGTACTTC.

This clonotype was counted a few times. This chain joins TRBV2 and TRBJ1-1; D is perhaps TRBD1 (5 bases). V lost 1 base to trimming and J lost 5 bases, with 17 bases between them. The CDR3 is made up of 16 amino acids. Germline CDR1 SNHLY, CDR2 FYNNEI. Written as DNA, the CDR3 is TGTGCCAGCAGTGAAGGGGTGGCGGGGGGAGGGACTGAAGCTTTCTTT. This translates into CASSEGVAGGGTEAFF.

This clonotype was recorded at least ten times. This sequence joins TRBV30 and TRBJ2-7; 11 bases line up with TRBD2. V dropped 3 bases and J dropped 4; count of bases not matched to a gene: 5. Germline V gene sequence: CDR1 GTSNPN, CDR2 SVGIG (reference sequence). This CDR3 region has 14 residues. Here the CDR3 reads CAWRLTSGTYEQYF. The CDR3 bases are TGTGCCTGGAGGCTGACTAGCGGGACGTACGAGCAGTACTTC. The variable domain in full, with the rest retrieved from reference TRBV30 and TRBJ2-7, is SQTIHQWPATLVQPVGSPLSLECTVEGTSNPNLYWYRQAAGRGLQLLFYSVGIGQISSEVPQNLSASRPQDRQFILSSKKLLLSDSGFYLCAWRLTSGTYEQYFGPGTRLTVT.

This clonotype was counted between two and nine times. The chain is built from TRBV5-1 and TRBJ2-5; D may be TRBD1 (6 bases). Trimming took 4 bases from V and 3 from J, leaving 19 bases between them. This CDR3 region has 16 residues. Germline V gene sequence: CDR1 SGHRS, CDR2 YFSETQ. The DNA of the CDR3 is TGCGCCAGCAGCGGGTCCGTACAGGGATGGGAAGAGACCCAGTACTTC. This translates into CASSGSVQGWEETQYF. The whole variable domain, filled in from reference TRBV5-1 and TRBJ2-5, reads KAGVTQTPRYLIKTRGQQVTLSCSPISGHRSVSWYQQTPGQGLQFLFEYFSETQRNKGNFPGRFSGRQFSNSRSEMNVSTLELGDSALYLCASSGSVQGWEETQYFGPGTRLLVL.

In this sample, this clonotype turned up many times. The chain recombines TRBV6-1 with TRBJ2-5, with TRBD2 as a possible D gene (5 bases). CDR1 and CDR2 from the germline V gene are MNHNS and SASEGT. This CDR3 has 15 residues. The ends were cut back, 5 bases at V and 4 bases at J, with 17 bases in the middle. The CDR3, as DNA: TGTGCCAGCAGTCCGGAGGTTCATCAAGGAGAGACCCAGTACTTC. Protein: CASSPEVHQGETQYF.

This chain uses TRBV5-1 with TRBJ1-1, with D perhaps TRBD1 (5 bases). The V end was cut by 2 bases, the J end by 4 bases, with 18 bases between. CDR1 is SGHRS, CDR2 YFSETQ, per germline. The CDR3 consists of 16 residues. The CDR3 region has the DNA TGCGCCAGCAGCTTCGTGAGTGGAGGGGAAAGCACTGAAGCTTTCTTT. Translating it yields CASSFVSGGESTEAFF.

This clonotype showed up many times. V gene TRBV2 combines with J gene TRBJ2-5; no definite D call. V lost 5 bases to trimming and J lost 1 base, with 8 bases between them. The length of the CDR3 is 13 residues. Germline V gene lookup returns CDR1 SNHLY and CDR2 FYNNEI. The CDR3 sequence: CASSKDLQETQYF. The DNA for the CDR3 is TGTGCCAGCAGTAAAGATCTCCAAGAGACCCAGTACTTC.

This clonotype has at least ten counts. The J gene is TRBJ2-7, the V gene TRBV24-1; D is unresolved. The length of the CDR3 is 14 residues. Per the germline V gene, CDR1 is KGHDR and CDR2 is SFDVKD. V lost 4 bases, J lost 3 bases, and 12 bases lay in between. The chain's CDR3 is CATSDPTISYEQYF. The CDR3 bases are TGTGCCACCAGTGACCCAACGATCAGCTACGAGCAGTACTTC.

The V and J genes are TRBV29-1 and TRBJ2-1, with TRBD1 identical over 9 bases. Looked up from germline, CDR1 is SQVTM and CDR2 is ANQGSEA. The CDR3 extends over 16 amino acids. V shed 4 bases and J 6 bases; nucleotides not matched to a gene: 13. CDR3 coding DNA: TGCAGCGTTGGAGTTCCGGGACAGGGAAGGGTCAATGAGCAGTTCTTC. Its translation: CSVGVPGQGRVNEQFF.

This clonotype was observed a handful of times. The V gene is TRBV4-1, the J gene TRBJ1-4; tentatively, D is TRBD1 (5 bases). Trimming shortened V by 4 bases and J by 3 bases, and 12 bases separated the two germline ends. In germline, CDR1 is MGHRA, CDR2 YSYEKL. The CDR3 extends over 15 amino acids. CDR3 bases: TGCGCCAGCAGCCTTCCCAGGGCAGCTAATGAAAAACTGTTTTTT. Translating gives CASSLPRAANEKLFF.

This clonotype was counted many times. The V gene is TRBV3-1, the J gene TRBJ2-7; 7 bases line up with TRBD2. The CDR3 loop spans 14 amino acids. V gave up 3 bases and J gave up 5 bases; unmatched junction bases: 7. Germline CDR1 and CDR2: LGHDT and YNNKEL (reference sequence). CDR3 amino acids: CASSQGGSEHEQYF. The CDR3 bases are TGTGCCAGCAGCCAGGGGGGGTCTGAGCACGAGCAGTACTTC.

This clonotype was detected ten times or more. The genes are TRBV5-1 and TRBJ2-2; tentatively, D is TRBD1 (6 bases). The CDR3 runs to 15 residues. V lost 2 bases, J lost 2 bases, and 10 bases lay in between. Per the germline V gene, CDR1 is SGHRS and CDR2 is YFSETQ. CDR3 region: CASSFGQLNTGELFF. CDR3 nucleotides: TGCGCCAGCAGCTTCGGACAGCTAAACACCGGGGAGCTGTTTTTT.

Ten or more counts support this clonotype. V and J are TRBV30 and TRBJ2-1, with D uncertain. The CDR3 totals 13 residues. Germline V CDR1 and CDR2: GTSNPN, SVGIG (reference sequence). Trimming cost V 7 bases and J 8 bases, with 18 bases left between them. The CDR3 DNA is TGTGCCTTGAACTACCTCCTCCGTGATGAGCAGTTCTTC. Translated, it gives CALNYLLRDEQFF.

This clonotype was recorded many times. The chain links TRBV29-1 to TRBJ2-3; 12 positions match TRBD2. The trim removed 7 bases at V and 2 bases at J, leaving 13 bases unmatched. In germline, CDR1 is SQVTM, CDR2 ANQGSEA. This CDR3 contains 17 residues. CDR3 DNA: TGCAGCGCCCCAGCCCAGACTAGCGGGAGTCTCACAGATACGCAGTATTTT. Its protein is CSAPAQTSGSLTDTQYF.

This clonotype appeared many times. The rearrangement joins TRBV2 to TRBJ1-4; weak D call: TRBD1 (6 bases). The CDR3 totals 14 residues. Germline V lookup: CDR1 SNHLY, CDR2 FYNNEI. The V end was cut by 6 bases, the J end by 6 bases, with 14 bases between. The CDR3 coding sequence is TGTGCCAGCAGGGCAGGGGCCATGGATGAAAAACTGTTTTTT. This encodes CASRAGAMDEKLFF.

On this clonotype itself: A much larger clone differs from this one at a single base, so this may be a read error. V gene TRBV7-6 combines with J gene TRBJ1-1, with TRBD1 matching 8 bases. This CDR3 is 14 amino acids long. Per the germline V gene, CDR1 is SGHVS and CDR2 is FNYEAQ. In DNA, the CDR3 is TGTGCCAGCAGCCGGGGACAGGACGACACTGAAGCTTCCTTT. Amino acids: CASSRGQDDTEASF.

This clonotype was observed once. This sequence joins TRBV7-9 and TRBJ2-7; 13 bases line up with TRBD2. The trim removed 5 bases at V and 3 bases at J, leaving 7 bases unmatched. The germline V gene has CDR1 SEHNR and CDR2 FQNEAQ (reference sequence). There are 16 residues in the CDR3. The CDR3 sequence is CASSIYGTSGNYEQYF. For the CDR3, the DNA is TGTGCCAGCAGCATTTACGGGACTAGCGGGAACTACGAGCAGTACTTC.

The chain joins TRBV5-1 to TRBJ2-7, with 9 bases matching TRBD1. Germline V gene data show CDR1 as SGHRS and CDR2 as YFSETQ. This CDR3 region has 14 residues. The V gene end was trimmed by 4 bases and the J gene end by 3 bases; junction bases not matched to a gene: 5. The CDR3 DNA reads as TGCGCCAGCAGCCCGGGACAGGGAAACTACGAGCAGTACTTC. Translation gives CASSPGQGNYEQYF. The variable domain in full, completed from reference TRBV5-1 and TRBJ2-7, reads KAGVTQTPRYLIKTRGQQVTLSCSPISGHRSVSWYQQTPGQGLQFLFEYFSETQRNKGNFPGRFSGRQFSNSRSEMNVSTLELGDSALYLCASSPGQGNYEQYFGPGTRLTVT.

This clonotype was picked up many times. The chain links TRBV6-1 to TRBJ2-5, with a possible D match to TRBD1 (6 bases). Trimming shortened V by 6 bases and J by 3 bases, and 8 bases separated the two germline ends. CDR3 length: 12 amino acids. Looked up from germline, CDR1 is MNHNS and CDR2 is SASEGT. Here the CDR3 reads CASRNREETQYF. The CDR3 region has the DNA TGTGCCAGCAGGAACAGGGAAGAGACCCAGTACTTC.

The table lists this clonotype with a few counts. The chain combines TRBV6-1 with TRBJ2-3; 8 bases are a match to TRBD2. The V and J ends lost 6 bases and 6 bases, in that order; junction bases with no gene match: 14. The CDR3 is made up of 16 amino acids. From germline, CDR1 is MNHNS and CDR2 SASEGT. The CDR3, as DNA: TGTGCCAGCAGCCCACCGCCGGGAGGGCCTGACGATACGCAGTATTTT. It translates to CASSPPPGGPDDTQYF.

This clonotype was recorded at least ten times. The chain links TRBV7-9 to TRBJ2-2; D unclear. V lost 4 bases, J lost 1 base, and 13 bases lay in between. The CDR3 is 16 amino acids. Germline assignment: CDR1 SEHNR and CDR2 FQNEAQ (reference sequence). CDR3 residues: CASSSGALGNTGELFF. CDR3 coding DNA: TGTGCCAGCAGCTCCGGCGCGCTGGGGAACACCGGGGAGCTGTTTTTT. Full variable domain (outside the CDR3, taken from reference TRBV7-9 and TRBJ2-2): DTGVSQNPRHKITKRGQNVTFRCDPISEHNRLYWYRQTLGQGPEFLTYFQNEAQLEKSRLLSDRFSAERPKGSFSTLEIQRTEQGDSAMYLCASSSGALGNTGELFFGEGSRLTVL.

The chain uses TRBV6-6 and TRBJ2-7; possible D gene TRBD1, 6 bases. The CDR3 sequence is 14 residues long. Germline lookup yields CDR1 MNHNY and CDR2 SVGAGI (reference sequence). The germline V and J ends were trimmed by 2 bases and 2 bases, with 10 bases remaining between them. CDR3 nucleotide sequence: TGTGCCAGCAGTTACGGGGGCCCGACCTACGAGCAGTACTTC. This gives the protein CASSYGGPTYEQYF.